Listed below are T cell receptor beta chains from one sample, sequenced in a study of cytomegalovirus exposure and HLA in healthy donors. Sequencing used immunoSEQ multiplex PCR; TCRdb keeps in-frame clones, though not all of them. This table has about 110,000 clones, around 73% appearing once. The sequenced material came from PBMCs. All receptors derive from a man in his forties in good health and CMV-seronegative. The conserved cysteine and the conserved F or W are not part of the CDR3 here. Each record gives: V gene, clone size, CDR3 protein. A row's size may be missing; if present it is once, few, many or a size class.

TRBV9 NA ASSVVTGGSGANVLT
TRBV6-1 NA ASSEGTGDSQPQH
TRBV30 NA AWNRRGSGNTIY
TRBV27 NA ASSSGNYGYT
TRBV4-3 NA ASSQDRGRANEKLF
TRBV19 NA ASSWGTSTDTQY
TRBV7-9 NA SSSLGAGTHEYQETQY
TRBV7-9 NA ASSFSTSGGGLDEQY
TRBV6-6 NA ATRQEGRDTEAF
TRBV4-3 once ASSQVAGDGTEAF
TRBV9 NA ASSVQRDGNEQF
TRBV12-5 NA ASGPTGINTEAF
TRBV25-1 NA ASTPSRVGEKLF
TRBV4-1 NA ASSQVRGPPYEQY
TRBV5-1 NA ASSHSGTGGIQETQY
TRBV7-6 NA ASSLAGRDSLLTDTQY
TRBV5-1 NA ASSQTTGNLEAF
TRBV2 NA ASTPGQGLYTGELF
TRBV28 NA ASSNTDRDREATNEKLF
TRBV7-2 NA ASSWRGQGKSYEQY
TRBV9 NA ASSVAGGGETQY
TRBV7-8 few ASSLGGQQETQY
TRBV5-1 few ASSVDRTGYT
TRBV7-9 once ASSRFPQNTEAF
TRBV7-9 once ASSPETAEKETQY
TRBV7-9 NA SSSLTTGGEQY
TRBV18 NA ASSPTAQETQY
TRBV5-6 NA ASSHRGGNEKLF
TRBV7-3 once ASSTSGASYEQY